Sequencing of this TCR beta chain was carried out in a study of blood T cell repertoires in COVID-19. On the study more broadly: Samples of COVID-19 (acute and convalescent) were obtained from the United States, Italy and Spain. Sources were T cells, B-cell-depleted T cells, or PBMCs; the material itself was cDNA or gDNA.

This CDR3 is 13 amino acids long. Trimming left V 5 bases short and J 5 bases short, with 10 bases between. CDR1 and CDR2 from the germline V gene are MDHEN and SYDVKM. Per the study methods: It was from reference gene primer amplification that nucleated cell counts were estimated. Profiling relied on immunoSEQ multiplex PCR, and the TCRdb table lists in-frame clones only, not all of them. D and trimming come from the DNA, and the V and J calls and clone size come from that table. Of more than 80,000 clones listed, 70% to 80% are singletons. The TCR sequence derives from a human donor in a cohort sampled during active COVID-19. Material: peripheral blood. The chain uses TRBV28 and TRBJ2-4; D is ambiguous. The CDR3 loop is CASSPGLENIQYF. The CDR3 bases are TGTGCCAGCAGTCCCGGTTTAGAAAACATTCAGTACTTC.